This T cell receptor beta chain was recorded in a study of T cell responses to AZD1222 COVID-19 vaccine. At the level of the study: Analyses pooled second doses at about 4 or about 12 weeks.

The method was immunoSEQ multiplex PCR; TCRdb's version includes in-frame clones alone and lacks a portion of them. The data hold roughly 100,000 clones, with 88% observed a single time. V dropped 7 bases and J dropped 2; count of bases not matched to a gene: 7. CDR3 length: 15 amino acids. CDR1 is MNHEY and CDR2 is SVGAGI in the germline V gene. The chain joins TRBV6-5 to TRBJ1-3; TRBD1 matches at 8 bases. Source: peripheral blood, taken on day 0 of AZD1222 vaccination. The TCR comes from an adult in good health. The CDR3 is CASISRTGTGNTIYF. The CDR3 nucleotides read TGTGCCAGCATCTCCAGGACAGGGACTGGAAACACCATATATTTT.